This is a list of T cell receptor beta chains from one sample in a study of PD-L1 blockade in urothelial cancer. TCRdb keeps only in-frame clones here, not all; method: immunoSEQ multiplex PCR. The sample yields around 79,000 clones, 85% seen once. The sample was PBMCs, taken around atezolizumab (anti-PD-L1) treatment. All receptors come from a man in his forties with urothelial cancer. CDR3s include the opening cysteine and the closing phenylalanine or tryptophan. Fields, in order: D gene, J gene, clone size, V gene, CDR3 protein, CDR3 DNA. D genes are given only for firm matches. Not every row has a clone size; where given, it reads once, few, many or a size class.

d_call: TRBD1; j_call: TRBJ2-7; clone_size: .; v_call: TRBV6-5; cdr3_aa: CASSPGTEIYEQYF; cdr3_nt: TGTGCCAGCAGTCCCGGGACAGAAATCTACGAGCAGTACTTC
d_call: .; j_call: TRBJ2-1; clone_size: .; v_call: TRBV11-2; cdr3_aa: CASSLHPTTQQFF; cdr3_nt: TGTGCCAGCAGCCTCCACCCGACTACTCAGCAGTTCTTC
d_call: .; j_call: TRBJ1-5; clone_size: many; v_call: TRBV6-4; cdr3_aa: CASSAGGGGQPQHF; cdr3_nt: TGTGCCAGCAGTGCCGGGGGGGGCGGCCAGCCCCAGCATTTT
d_call: TRBD1; j_call: TRBJ1-2; clone_size: few; v_call: TRBV6-1; cdr3_aa: CASSGQGAYSNYGYTF; cdr3_nt: TGTGCCAGCAGTGGACAGGGGGCGTATTCGAACTATGGCTACACCTTC
d_call: .; j_call: TRBJ1-3; clone_size: few; v_call: TRBV6-5; cdr3_aa: CASISPGNTIYF; cdr3_nt: TGTGCCAGCATTAGTCCGGGAAACACCATATATTTT
d_call: TRBD1; j_call: TRBJ2-7; clone_size: once; v_call: TRBV5-1; cdr3_aa: CASSFSPGQFTEQYF; cdr3_nt: TGCGCCAGCAGCTTCTCCCCGGGACAGTTTACCGAGCAGTACTTC
d_call: TRBD1; j_call: TRBJ2-7; clone_size: .; v_call: TRBV2; cdr3_aa: CAIGTGITYEQYF; cdr3_nt: TGTGCCATAGGGACAGGGATCACCTACGAGCAGTACTTC
d_call: .; j_call: TRBJ2-6; clone_size: .; v_call: TRBV4-1; cdr3_aa: CASSQKSAESAVGANVLTF; cdr3_nt: TGCGCCAGCAGCCAAAAGAGCGCAGAAAGTGCTGTCGGGGCCAACGTCCTGACTTTC
d_call: TRBD1; j_call: TRBJ2-2; clone_size: .; v_call: TRBV2; cdr3_aa: CASSGQGVKTGELFF; cdr3_nt: TGTGCCAGCTCCGGGCAGGGGGTGAAAACCGGGGAGCTGTTTTTT
d_call: TRBD2; j_call: TRBJ2-3; clone_size: .; v_call: TRBV9; cdr3_aa: CASSMGLVGTDTQYF; cdr3_nt: TGTGCCAGCAGCATGGGACTAGTGGGCACAGATACGCAGTATTTT
d_call: .; j_call: TRBJ1-5; clone_size: once; v_call: TRBV28; cdr3_aa: CASSLYLPSYSNQPQHF; cdr3_nt: TGTGCCAGCAGTTTATACTTGCCTTCTTATAGCAATCAGCCCCAGCATTTT
d_call: TRBD1; j_call: TRBJ1-3; clone_size: .; v_call: TRBV30; cdr3_aa: CAWGNRAQGDGNTIYF; cdr3_nt: TGTGCCTGGGGCAACCGGGCACAGGGGGATGGAAACACCATATATTTT
d_call: TRBD1; j_call: TRBJ1-1; clone_size: few; v_call: TRBV29-1; cdr3_aa: CSVTGAHNTEAFF; cdr3_nt: TGCAGCGTAACAGGGGCCCACAACACTGAAGCTTTCTTT
d_call: .; j_call: TRBJ2-2; clone_size: .; v_call: TRBV9; cdr3_aa: CASRAQGNTGELFF; cdr3_nt: TGTGCCAGCAGAGCTCAGGGAAACACCGGGGAGCTGTTTTTT
d_call: .; j_call: TRBJ2-2; clone_size: .; v_call: TRBV27; cdr3_aa: CASSYSPRTGELFF; cdr3_nt: TGTGCCAGCAGTTATTCCCCGAGAACCGGGGAGCTGTTTTTT
d_call: .; j_call: TRBJ2-1; clone_size: .; v_call: TRBV7-2; cdr3_aa: CASSLGQGRPVF; cdr3_nt: TGTGCCAGCAGCTTAGGCCAGGGCCGGCCGGTCTTC
d_call: TRBD2; j_call: TRBJ2-7; clone_size: .; v_call: TRBV27; cdr3_aa: CASRSLAGGPSYEQYF; cdr3_nt: TGTGCCAGCAGGTCCCTAGCGGGAGGGCCCTCCTACGAGCAGTACTTC
d_call: TRBD1; j_call: TRBJ2-5; clone_size: once; v_call: TRBV27; cdr3_aa: CASSSPGGKETQYF; cdr3_nt: TGTGCCAGCAGTTCCCCAGGGGGCAAGGAGACCCAGTACTTC
d_call: TRBD2; j_call: TRBJ2-5; clone_size: .; v_call: TRBV5-8; cdr3_aa: CASSSTSGTLRETQYF; cdr3_nt: TGTGCCAGCAGCTCGACTAGCGGGACCCTTCGGGAGACCCAGTACTTC
d_call: TRBD1; j_call: TRBJ1-2; clone_size: .; v_call: TRBV5-1; cdr3_aa: CASSLSDRGYGYTF; cdr3_nt: TGCGCCAGCAGCTTGTCGGACAGGGGGTATGGCTACACCTTC
d_call: .; j_call: TRBJ1-5; clone_size: .; v_call: TRBV19; cdr3_aa: CATGSNQPQHF; cdr3_nt: TGTGCCACCGGGTCTAATCAGCCCCAGCATTTT
d_call: .; j_call: TRBJ2-5; clone_size: .; v_call: TRBV18; cdr3_aa: CASSPLQETQYF; cdr3_nt: TGTGCCAGCTCACCACTACAAGAGACCCAGTACTTC
d_call: .; j_call: TRBJ2-3; clone_size: .; v_call: TRBV4-1; cdr3_aa: CASSQVPATEYTDTQYF; cdr3_nt: TGCGCCAGCAGCCAAGTACCTGCAACAGAGTACACAGATACGCAGTATTTT
d_call: TRBD1; j_call: TRBJ2-3; clone_size: .; v_call: TRBV5-1; cdr3_aa: CASSLTQGITDTQYF; cdr3_nt: TGCGCCAGCAGCTTGACACAGGGGATAACAGATACGCAGTATTTT
d_call: .; j_call: TRBJ1-5; clone_size: .; v_call: TRBV30; cdr3_aa: CAWSGRAGAQPQHF; cdr3_nt: TGTGCCTGGAGTGGGCGGGCAGGAGCTCAGCCCCAGCATTTT
d_call: .; j_call: TRBJ1-5; clone_size: .; v_call: TRBV5-1; cdr3_aa: CASSLGEFDQPQHF; cdr3_nt: TGCGCCAGCAGCTTAGGAGAGTTTGATCAGCCCCAGCATTTT
d_call: TRBD1; j_call: TRBJ1-4; clone_size: .; v_call: TRBV19; cdr3_aa: CASSETGVEKLFF; cdr3_nt: TGTGCCAGTTCAGAGACAGGGGTTGAAAAACTGTTTTTT
d_call: TRBD1; j_call: TRBJ2-1; clone_size: .; v_call: TRBV11-2; cdr3_aa: CASSYRGKNYNEQFF; cdr3_nt: TGTGCCAGCAGCTACAGGGGAAAGAACTACAATGAGCAGTTCTTC
d_call: .; j_call: TRBJ2-7; clone_size: .; v_call: TRBV7-9; cdr3_aa: CASSLAQYEQYF; cdr3_nt: TGTGCCAGCAGCTTAGCCCAGTACGAGCAGTACTTC
d_call: .; j_call: TRBJ1-4; clone_size: .; v_call: TRBV7-8; cdr3_aa: CASSLNWNEKLFF; cdr3_nt: TGTGCCAGCAGCTTAAACTGGAATGAAAAACTGTTTTTT
d_call: .; j_call: TRBJ2-6; clone_size: .; v_call: TRBV6-5; cdr3_aa: CASSFRTAGANVLTF; cdr3_nt: TGTGCCAGCAGTTTTCGGACAGCCGGGGCCAACGTCCTGACTTTC